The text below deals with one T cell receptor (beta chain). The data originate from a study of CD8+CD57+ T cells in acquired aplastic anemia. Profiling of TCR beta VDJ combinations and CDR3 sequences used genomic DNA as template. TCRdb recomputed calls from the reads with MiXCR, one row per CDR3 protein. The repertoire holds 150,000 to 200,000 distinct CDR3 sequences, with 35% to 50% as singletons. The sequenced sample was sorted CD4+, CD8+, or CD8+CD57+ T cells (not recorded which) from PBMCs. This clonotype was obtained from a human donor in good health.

The CDR3 DNA reads as TGTGCCAGCCAGGGGGTAAATGAAAAACTGTTTTTT. Encoded protein: CASQGVNEKLFF. This chain uses TRBV2 with TRBJ1-4, with 7 bases aligning to TRBD1. The J segment lost 5 bases and the V segment lost 8 bases, leaving 2 bases of the junction unmatched. The germline V gene encodes CDR1 SNHLY and CDR2 FYNNEI. CDR3 length: 12 amino acids.